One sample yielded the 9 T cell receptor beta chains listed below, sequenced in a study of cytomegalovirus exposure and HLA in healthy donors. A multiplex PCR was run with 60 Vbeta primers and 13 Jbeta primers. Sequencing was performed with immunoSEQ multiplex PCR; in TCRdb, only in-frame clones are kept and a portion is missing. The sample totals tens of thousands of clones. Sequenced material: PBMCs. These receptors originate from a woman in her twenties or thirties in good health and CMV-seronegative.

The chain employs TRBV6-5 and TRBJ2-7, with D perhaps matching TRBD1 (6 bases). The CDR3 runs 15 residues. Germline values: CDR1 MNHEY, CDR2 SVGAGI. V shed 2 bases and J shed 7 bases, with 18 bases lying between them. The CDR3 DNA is TGTGCCAGCAGTTACGGGGGCTTGGGCCTGGAGGAGCAGTACTTC. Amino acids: CASSYGGLGLEEQYF.

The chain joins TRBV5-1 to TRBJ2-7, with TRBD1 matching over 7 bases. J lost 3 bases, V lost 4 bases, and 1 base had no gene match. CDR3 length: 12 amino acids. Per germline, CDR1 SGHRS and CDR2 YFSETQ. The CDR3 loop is CASSRQGYEQYF. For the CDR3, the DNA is TGCGCCAGCAGCCGACAGGGCTACGAGCAGTACTTC.

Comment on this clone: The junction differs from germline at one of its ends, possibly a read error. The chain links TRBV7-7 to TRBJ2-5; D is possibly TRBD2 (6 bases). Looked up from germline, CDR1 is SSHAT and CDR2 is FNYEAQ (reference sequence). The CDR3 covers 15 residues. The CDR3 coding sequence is TGTGCTAGCAGCCCCGTCCGGGGAGGCCAAGAGACCCAGTACTTC. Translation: CASSPVRGGQETQYF.

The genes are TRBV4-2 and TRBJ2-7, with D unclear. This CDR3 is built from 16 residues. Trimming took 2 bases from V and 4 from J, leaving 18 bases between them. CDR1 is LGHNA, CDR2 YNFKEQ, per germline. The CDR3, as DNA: TGTGCCAGCAGCCAAATCCAGTCGCAGGTTCCGTACGAGCAGTACTTC. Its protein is CASSQIQSQVPYEQYF.

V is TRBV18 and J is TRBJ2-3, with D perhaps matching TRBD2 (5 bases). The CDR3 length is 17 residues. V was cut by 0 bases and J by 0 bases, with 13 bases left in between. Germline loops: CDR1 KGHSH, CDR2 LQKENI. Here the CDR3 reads CASSPPALARSTDTQYF. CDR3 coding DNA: TGTGCCAGCTCACCACCGGCCCTAGCTAGGAGCACAGATACGCAGTATTTT.

CDR3 sequence reads: CASSPRGQGRYEQYF. For the CDR3, the DNA is TGTGCCAGCAGTCCCCGAGGACAGGGGAGGTACGAGCAGTACTTC. J is TRBJ2-7 and V is TRBV25-1; 9 bases are shared with TRBD1. This CDR3 spans 15 amino acids. Germline CDR1 is MGHDK and CDR2 is SYGVNS. The V segment lost 5 bases and the J segment 4 bases; nucleotides outside the gene matches: 9.

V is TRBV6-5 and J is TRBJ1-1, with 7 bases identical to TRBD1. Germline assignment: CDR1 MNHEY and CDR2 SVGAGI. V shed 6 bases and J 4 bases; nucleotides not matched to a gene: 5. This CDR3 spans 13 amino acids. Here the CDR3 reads CASRRSGGTEAFF. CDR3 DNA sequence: TGTGCCAGCAGAAGATCAGGGGGCACTGAAGCTTTCTTT.

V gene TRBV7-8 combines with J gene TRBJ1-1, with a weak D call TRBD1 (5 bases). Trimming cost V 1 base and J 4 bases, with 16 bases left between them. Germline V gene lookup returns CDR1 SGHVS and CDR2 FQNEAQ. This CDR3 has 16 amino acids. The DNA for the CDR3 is TGTGCCAGCAGCTTAGTACGTAGGGGCGTCGGCACTGAAGCTTTCTTT. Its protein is CASSLVRRGVGTEAFF.

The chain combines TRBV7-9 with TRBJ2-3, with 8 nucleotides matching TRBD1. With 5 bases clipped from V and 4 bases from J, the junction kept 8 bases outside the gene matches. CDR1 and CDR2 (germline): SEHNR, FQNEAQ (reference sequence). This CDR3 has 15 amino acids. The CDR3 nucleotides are TGTGCCAGCAGCGGTTCGGACAGGGTCCCAGATACGCAGTATTTT. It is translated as CASSGSDRVPDTQYF. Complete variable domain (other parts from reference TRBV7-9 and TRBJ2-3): DTGVSQNPRHKITKRGQNVTFRCDPISEHNRLYWYRQTLGQGPEFLTYFQNEAQLEKSRLLSDRFSAERPKGSFSTLEIQRTEQGDSAMYLCASSGSDRVPDTQYFGPGTRLTVL.